This T cell receptor beta chain was recorded in a study of radiation and T cells in renal cell carcinoma (TCRdb year 2020). Context from the whole study: Samples came from a clinical trial, in which primary renal cell carcinomas received 15 Gy stereotactic body radiation therapy followed by nephrectomy 4 weeks later. In the approximately 53 samples combined, 4,016,671 unique CDR3 nucleotide sequences were found, encoding 3,000,000 or so unique CDR3 amino acid sequences. A total of some 51 samples underwent TCR beta sequencing, made up of 25 or so tumors and about 27 peripheral blood samples. Overall study results and their limits: Because pretreatment tumor biopsies were not available, the baseline intratumoral presence of clonotypes could not be determined. The single-armed trial design could not address effects of radiation dose or scheduling on the TCR repertoire. Top tumor clonotypes rose in blood from baseline to 2 weeks post-radiation, then contracted by 4 weeks, suggesting transient expansion of tumor-resident clones. Blood repertoire dynamics were not followed beyond 4 weeks after treatment.

From the cysteine through the phenylalanine, the CDR3 covers 14 amino acids. Here the CDR3 DNA is all that survives: 42 bases in frame from base 1. CDR1 and CDR2 (SGHVS, FNYEAQ) derive from the germline V gene. Germline trimming: 6 bases from V, 3 bases from J; junction bases outside gene matches: 4. TCR beta libraries were generated from genomic DNA with the immunoSEQ kit, following the manufacturer's recommendations. To prepare libraries, a first multiplex PCR with proprietary primers was run, followed by a second PCR that added unique barcodes, and a bead cleanup was done after each round. A positive control reaction and a negative control reaction, both provided in the kit, were run with every batch of samples. The final libraries were assessed on an Agilent 4200 TapeStation D1000 ScreenTape, pooled by volume, and quantified by qPCR. Sequencing was performed on an Illumina NextSeq500 using a MidOutput 150-cycle cartridge, with 156 Read1 cycles, 15 Index1 cycles, and the kit custom primers. The pooled library was loaded at 0.95 to 1 pM with about 20% PhiX control spiked in. Under the source paper's analysis protocol: Vendor-processed data were analyzed in R, with a clonotype defined as all T cells sharing the same CDR3 nucleotide sequence. In the clone abundance analyses, frequencies were normalized to the 10,000 most abundant clones in each sample. Public T cell clones, which averaged fewer than five per sample, were removed prior to analysis. A difference in abundance of at least 32-fold between compartments was used to define tumor-enriched and baseline blood-enriched clonotypes. A beta-binomial differential abundance model was applied to find clonotypes that expanded or contracted between blood time points. Tumor-blood repertoire similarity was measured with the Baroni-Urbani and Buser coefficient, and group comparisons used two-tailed Wilcoxon tests in R. The clones in this table, taken by TCRdb from immuneACCESS, are in-frame only. Not every clone is retained; where verified, under half of the shortfall comes from an unresolved V gene, and the cause of the rest is unknown. V and J calls and clone size are as listed in that table; D and trimming were resolved from the DNA. This sample comprises about 59,000 clones, more than 60% of them detected only once. The ten top clones hold about 7.1% of the sample.

This clone was observed a few times. The antigen it binds to is not known. No much larger clone exists at a distance of one base, and base qualities are not known. In light of the paper, this sample's time point label describes: baseline pretreatment blood. Explained via the paper, the treatment or condition label denotes: 15 Gy SBRT to primary tumor, nephrectomy 4 weeks later. To track tumor-enriched clonotypes, serial peripheral blood was sampled from radiation-treated patients at baseline and at 2 weeks and 4 weeks after SBRT. Every patient had renal cell carcinoma of clear cell pathology. The QIAamp DNA Blood Mini Kit (Qiagen) was used to prepare genomic DNA for TCR sequencing. Samples were included in the analyses only if all quality control checks were passed.

The sample consisted of blood, taken from a patient whose treatment included radiotherapy and nephrectomy. In this chain, TRBV7-6 is recombined with TRBJ2-3; 9 junctional bases match TRBD1. The sequence was obtained from a man in his fifties or sixties with renal cell carcinoma. The CDR3 protein: CASRRDRATDTQYF. The DNA sequence reads TGTGCCAGCAGGCGGGACAGGGCGACAGATACGCAGTATTTT.